This T cell receptor (beta chain) was recorded in a study of cytomegalovirus exposure and HLA in healthy donors. Notes on the study in general: No immune exposure information besides CMV serostatus was available.

PCR involved 60 Vbeta and 13 Jbeta primers. The assay was immunoSEQ multiplex PCR, and TCRdb's table has in-frame clones only and misses some. Of 150,000 to 200,000 clones in the sample, 60% to 85% were seen once. Details on this clone: What it recognizes is unknown.

V was clipped by 4 bases and J by 7 bases, with 31 bases between them. Germline CDR1 and CDR2: KGHSH and LQKENI. This CDR3 is built from 20 residues. Input material: PBMCs. The TCR sequence derives from a female donor in good health and CMV-seronegative. The rearrangement links TRBV18 to TRBJ1-4; D is unclear. In DNA form, the CDR3 reads TGTGCCAGCTCACTTCAGGAGGTCGAGTGGCTTCGAGTGGGAACTGAAAAACTGTTTTTT. It translates to CASSLQEVEWLRVGTEKLFF.